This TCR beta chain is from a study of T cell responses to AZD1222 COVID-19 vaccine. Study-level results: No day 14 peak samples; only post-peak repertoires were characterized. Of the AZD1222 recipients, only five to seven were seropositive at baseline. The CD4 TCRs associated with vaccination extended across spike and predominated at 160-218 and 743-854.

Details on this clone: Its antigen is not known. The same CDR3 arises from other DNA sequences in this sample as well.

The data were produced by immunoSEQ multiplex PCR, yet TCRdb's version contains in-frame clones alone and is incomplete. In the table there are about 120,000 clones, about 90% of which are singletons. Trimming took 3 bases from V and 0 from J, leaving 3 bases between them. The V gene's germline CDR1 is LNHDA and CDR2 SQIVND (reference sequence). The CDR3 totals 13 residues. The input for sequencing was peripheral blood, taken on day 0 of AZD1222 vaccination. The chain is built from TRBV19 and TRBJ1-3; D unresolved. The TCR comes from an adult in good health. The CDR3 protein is CASSILSGNTIYF. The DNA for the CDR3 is TGTGCCAGTAGTATCCTCTCTGGAAACACCATATATTTT.